The rows below give T cell receptor beta chains drawn from one sample of a study of T cell changes during pregnancy in multiple sclerosis. Assay used: immunoSEQ multiplex PCR; TCRdb lists only in-frame clones, some missing. The sample carries 15,000 to 20,000 clones, just under 85% recorded once. The material was CD8+ T cells from peripheral blood mononuclear cells, obtained in the second trimester of pregnancy. These receptors were obtained from a female donor in good health, enrolled as a control in a pregnancy study. Each CDR3 is given with its conserved first and last residue. The order of the fields is D gene, J gene, clone size, V gene, CDR3 DNA, CDR3 protein. The D gene is left open where the match is weak. The size field is filled for only some rows; it gives once, few, many or a size class.

D: .; J: TRBJ1-4; size: .; V: TRBV27; DNA: TGTGCCAGCAGCCTGGGGGGTGAAAAACTGTTTTTT; CDR3: CASSLGGEKLFF
D: TRBD1; J: TRBJ1-2; size: .; V: TRBV4-3; DNA: TGCGCCAGCAGCCACCCACAGGGGGTTGGCTACACCTTC; CDR3: CASSHPQGVGYTF
D: .; J: TRBJ2-5; size: .; V: TRBV19; DNA: TGTGCCAGTAGTATAGTGGAGGGGGCGTTCGGGGAGACCCAGTACTTC; CDR3: CASSIVEGAFGETQYF
D: .; J: TRBJ2-2; size: few; V: TRBV7-6; DNA: TGTGCCAGCAGCTTCGGGGGTACCGGGGAGCTGTTTTTT; CDR3: CASSFGGTGELFF
D: .; J: TRBJ2-5; size: .; V: TRBV27; DNA: TGTGCCAGCAGTTTATTCCAACAGGGCCCAGAGACCCAGTACTTC; CDR3: CASSLFQQGPETQYF
D: TRBD1; J: TRBJ1-1; size: .; V: TRBV28; DNA: TGTGCCAGCAGTTTGCCCCCGACCGGGACAGGGAACACTGAAGCTTTCTTT; CDR3: CASSLPPTGTGNTEAFF
D: .; J: TRBJ2-7; size: .; V: TRBV7-9; DNA: TGTGCCAGCAGCGCCGGGACAAGCGGCTACGAGCAGTACTTC; CDR3: CASSAGTSGYEQYF
D: .; J: TRBJ2-3; size: .; V: TRBV13; DNA: TGTGCCAGCAGCCCACAGGAAGATACGCAGTATTTT; CDR3: CASSPQEDTQYF
D: .; J: TRBJ1-2; size: .; V: TRBV4-3; DNA: TGCGCCAGCAGCCAAGATTCGGGGTTGCTCTATGGCTACACCTTC; CDR3: CASSQDSGLLYGYTF
D: .; J: TRBJ1-5; size: .; V: TRBV27; DNA: TGTGCCAGCAGTCAGACGGGGGGGTTCTATCAGCCCCAGCATTTT; CDR3: CASSQTGGFYQPQHF
D: .; J: TRBJ1-2; size: .; V: TRBV2; DNA: TGTGCCCTACTAGAGGGGACACGAAACTATGGCTACACCTTC; CDR3: CALLEGTRNYGYTF
D: .; J: TRBJ1-5; size: .; V: TRBV6-4; DNA: TGTGCCAGCAGCGAACTACCAGGGGATCAGCCCCAGCATTTT; CDR3: CASSELPGDQPQHF
D: .; J: TRBJ2-7; size: .; V: TRBV4-3; DNA: TGCGCCAGCAGCCAAGATGAAGGGAGCTCCTACGAGCAGTACTTC; CDR3: CASSQDEGSSYEQYF
D: .; J: TRBJ1-4; size: .; V: TRBV4-3; DNA: TGCGCCAGCAGCCAGACTCTCACAACTAATGAAAAACTGTTTTTT; CDR3: CASSQTLTTNEKLFF
D: .; J: TRBJ2-2; size: .; V: TRBV18; DNA: TGTGCCAGCTCTAACTTGATAGGACAAGGCCGAAACACCGGGGAGCTGTTTTTT; CDR3: CASSNLIGQGRNTGELFF
D: .; J: TRBJ1-6; size: few; V: TRBV10-3; DNA: TGTGCCATCAGTGACGAACAGGGAAGCTCACCCCTCCACTTT; CDR3: CAISDEQGSSPLHF
D: .; J: TRBJ1-3; size: once; V: TRBV9; DNA: TGTGCCAGCAGCGTTACAGGGAGCTCTGGAAACACCATATATTTT; CDR3: CASSVTGSSGNTIYF